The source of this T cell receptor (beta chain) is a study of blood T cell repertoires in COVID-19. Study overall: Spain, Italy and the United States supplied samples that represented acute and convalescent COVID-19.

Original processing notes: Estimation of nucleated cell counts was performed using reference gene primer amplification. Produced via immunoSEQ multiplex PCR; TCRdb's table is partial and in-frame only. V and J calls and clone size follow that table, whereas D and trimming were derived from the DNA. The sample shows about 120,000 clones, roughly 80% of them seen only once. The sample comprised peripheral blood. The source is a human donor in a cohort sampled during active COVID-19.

CDR3 sequence (DNA): TGTGCCAGCAGTGAAGCAGCTAGCGTGCTAGAGACCCAGTACTTC. Translating gives CASSEAASVLETQYF. The chain is built from TRBV6-1 and TRBJ2-5; possible D gene TRBD2, 6 bases. The CDR3 contains 15 residues. CDR1 and CDR2 from the germline V gene are MNHNS and SASEGT. The V end lost 0 bases, the J end lost 4 bases, and 12 bases lay between the germline ends.